This record covers a single T cell receptor beta chain. In the original analysis: Amplification from reference gene primers served as the basis for estimated nucleated cell counts. Some clones are missing from TCRdb's copy, which holds only in-frame ones; the method was immunoSEQ multiplex PCR. That table furnishes V, J and clone size, whereas the DNA furnished D and trimming. This sample has a few hundred thousand clones, with around 89% found just once. Participant ages covered about 18 to 95 years across 25 or so US areas. Either two negative PCRs, clearance, or symptom resolution qualified Cohort 3 donors as recovered. This sample is part of a study of blood T cell repertoires in COVID-19. The wider study: T cells, B-cell-depleted T cells, or PBMCs provided the cDNA or gDNA that served as material.

The length of the CDR3 is 11 residues. Germline CDR1 GTSNPN, CDR2 SVGIG (reference sequence). V lost 3 bases and J 7 bases, leaving 9 bases between the germline ends. The material sequenced was PBMCs or T cells enriched from blood (not recorded which). The source is a man younger than 30 who had recovered from COVID-19. The rearrangement links TRBV30 to TRBJ1-2; D might be TRBD1 (5 bases). CDR3 region: CAWSQGFGYTF. CDR3 DNA sequence: TGTGCCTGGAGCCAGGGCTTTGGCTACACCTTC.